A single T cell receptor (beta chain) is shown here with its context. Its antigen is currently unknown. This entry is derived from a study of CD8+ T cells in alopecia areata. Study outcomes and limitations: Lesional tissue from the scalp (especially in alopecia totalis/universalis) showed higher clonality than normal scalp.

Sequencing relied on a cDNA template that was reverse transcribed from extracted RNA. Sequenced by immunoSEQ multiplex PCR; TCRdb stores in-frame clones only, minus some. The table shows a few hundred thousand clones, with about 61% occurring only once. PBMCs served as the source from which CD4+ and CD8+ T cells were sorted. Germline V CDR1 and CDR2: GTSNPN, SVGIG (reference sequence). With 4 bases removed from V and 8 bases from J, the gap between germline ends came to 8 bases. The CDR3 contains 10 residues. This receptor was taken from a human donor in good health. Sequencing input: CD8+ T cells sorted from blood. The chain couples TRBV30 to TRBJ1-1; D is unclear. CDR3 DNA sequence: TGTGCCTGGATAGGGCTCGAAGCTTTCTTT. Translation: CAWIGLEAFF.